The 31 T cell receptor beta chains presented below share a single source sample, sequenced in a study of T cells in Graves' hyperthyroidism and ophthalmopathy. The investigators amplified TCR beta CDR3 regions from RNA transcripts. RT-PCR in the first round (using the HTBI primer set) targeted the TCR CDR3. From the multiplex PCR reads, TCRdb called clonotypes with MiXCR, one entry per CDR3 protein. Among around 500,000 distinct CDR3 sequences listed, roughly an eighth were seen once. Sample: blood. Source of these receptors: a woman younger than 35 with Graves' hyperthyroidism.

The V call is TRBV19, the J call TRBJ1-6; possibly TRBD1 for D (5 bases). Trimming took 7 bases from V and 0 from J, leaving 10 bases between them. Per the germline V gene, CDR1 is LNHDA and CDR2 is SQIVND (reference sequence). The CDR3 is made up of 15 amino acids. CDR3: CASKERGSYNSPLHF. The CDR3, as DNA: TGTGCCAGTAAGGAGAGGGGCTCCTATAATTCACCCCTCCACTTT.

This clonotype has a count of ten or more. The CDR3 protein is CATSERWDTSYNEQFF. The CDR3 DNA is TGTGCCACCAGTGAGCGCTGGGACACTAGCTACAATGAGCAGTTCTTC. V gene TRBV24-1 combines with J gene TRBJ2-1, with a possible D match to TRBD1 (6 bases). The CDR3 runs 16 residues. V lost 4 bases and J lost 3, with 15 bases in between. Germline V CDR1 and CDR2: KGHDR, SFDVKD.

This clonotype occurred a few times. Possible read error: a much larger clone is one base away. The chain uses TRBV12-5 and TRBJ2-1, with D tentatively TRBD2 (5 bases). Germline CDR1 and CDR2: LGHNT and FRNRAP. There are 17 residues in the CDR3. CDR3 residues: CASGNGGWLPSYNERFF. As DNA, the CDR3 is TGTGCTAGTGGCAACGGAGGCTGGCTCCCCTCCTACAATGAGCGGTTCTTC.

This clonotype turned up a few times. The V gene is TRBV12-3 or TRBV12-4, the J gene TRBJ2-2, with D unresolved. This CDR3 is built from 13 residues. The V end lost 0 bases, the J end lost 6 bases, and 5 bases lay between the germline ends. The DNA of the CDR3 is TGTGCCAGCAGTTTAGCTCTGGCCGGGGAGCTGTTTTTT. It translates to CASSLALAGELFF.

There are many counts of this clonotype. The gene calls are TRBV20-1 and TRBJ1-2, with D maybe TRBD1 (5 bases). Germline V gene data show CDR1 as DFQATT and CDR2 as SNEGSKA (reference sequence). Trimming removed 0 bases from V and 4 bases from J, with 9 bases in between. The CDR3 has 13 amino acids. The CDR3 nucleotides read TGCAGTGCTAGAGATGGGGGATCCTATGGCTACACCTTC. This sequence encodes CSARDGGSYGYTF.

This clonotype was picked up a small number of times. The chain links TRBV5-5 to TRBJ2-5, with 8 bases that match TRBD2. The V gene's germline CDR1 is SGHKS and CDR2 YYEKEE (reference sequence). The V and J ends lost 4 bases and 5 bases, in that order; junction bases with no gene match: 10. There are 15 residues in the CDR3. The CDR3 nucleotides are TGTGCCAGCAGCCTCCTGACTAGCGTGGGGGAGACCCAGTACTTC. Amino acids: CASSLLTSVGETQYF. The whole variable domain, filled in from reference TRBV5-5 and TRBJ2-5, reads DAGVTQSPTHLIKTRGQQVTLRCSPISGHKSVSWYQQVLGQGPQFIFQYYEKEERGRGNFPDRFSARQFPNYSSELNVNALLLGDSALYLCASSLLTSVGETQYFGPGTRLLVL.

This clonotype was found many times. J is TRBJ2-6 and V is TRBV11-3, with a tentative D call TRBD1 (5 bases). Trimming took off 3 bases at V and 0 bases at J, with 9 bases between the two ends. CDR1 and CDR2 from the germline V gene are SGHNT and YENEEA. CDR3 length: 16 amino acids. Here the CDR3 DNA reads TGTGCCAGCAGCTTCACAGGCATCTCTGGGGCCAACGTCCTGACTTTC. Protein sequence: CASSFTGISGANVLTF.

This clonotype was observed many times. The J gene is TRBJ2-6, the V gene TRBV9, with TRBD2 matching 8 bases. CDR1 is SGDLS, CDR2 YYNGEE, per germline. The CDR3 contains 16 residues. The V gene end was trimmed by 4 bases and the J gene end by 3 bases; junction bases not matched to a gene: 6. The CDR3 reads CASSTQTSVGANVLTF. In DNA form, the CDR3 reads TGTGCCAGCAGCACACAGACTAGCGTTGGGGCCAACGTCCTGACTTTC. The full variable domain, completed using reference TRBV9 and TRBJ2-6, is DSGVTQTPKHLITATGQRVTLRCSPRSGDLSVYWYQQSLDQGLQFLIQYYNGEERAKGNILERFSAQQFPDLHSELNLSSLELGDSALYFCASSTQTSVGANVLTFGAGSRLTVL.

Many counts were recorded for this clonotype. The J gene is TRBJ1-6, the V gene TRBV30; D gene unclear. V shed 4 bases and J shed 0 bases, with 13 bases lying between them. The CDR3 consists of 16 residues. Looked up from germline, CDR1 is GTSNPN and CDR2 is SVGIG (reference sequence). CDR3 residues: CAWTTLSSSYNSPLHF. The CDR3 DNA follows: TGTGCCTGGACTACGCTTTCCAGCTCCTATAATTCACCCCTCCACTTT.

The CDR3 here is CASRAGGPKGEQYF. The CDR3 DNA reads TGTGCCAGCAGAGCAGGGGGCCCGAAGGGTGAGCAGTACTTC. The V call is TRBV7-9, the J call TRBJ2-7; 8 positions agree with TRBD1. The CDR3 is made up of 14 amino acids. The ends lost 6 bases at V and 7 bases at J; junction bases unmatched: 11. Germline CDR1 and CDR2: SEHNR and FQNEAQ (reference sequence). Supplemented by reference TRBV7-9 and TRBJ2-7, the full variable domain reads DTGVSQNPRHKITKRGQNVTFRCDPISEHNRLYWYRQTLGQGPEFLTYFQNEAQLEKSRLLSDRFSAERPKGSFSTLEIQRTEQGDSAMYLCASRAGGPKGEQYFGPGTRLTVT.

The table lists this clonotype with many counts. Compared with germline, one end of the junction differs, possibly owing to a read error. The chain employs TRBV7-8 and TRBJ2-1; 10 bases are shared with TRBD2. The CDR3 spans 15 residues. Germline lookup yields CDR1 SGHVS and CDR2 FQNEAQ. The CDR3 loop reads CAGSLIQREGYEQFF. As DNA, the CDR3 is TGTGCCGGCAGCTTAATCCAGCGGGAGGGGTATGAGCAGTTCTTC.

This clonotype was seen ten or more times. The rearrangement joins TRBV5-1 to TRBJ2-2; D is undetermined. Germline CDR1 is SGHRS and CDR2 is YFSETQ. Trimming cost V 0 bases and J 4 bases, with 13 bases left between them. This CDR3 region has 16 residues. The CDR3, as DNA: TGCGCCAGCAGCTTGGCCAATCCGTTTCGCACCGGGGAGCTGTTTTTT. It translates to CASSLANPFRTGELFF.

This clonotype was picked up many times. The rearrangement links TRBV9 to TRBJ2-7, with TRBD1 identical over 7 bases. With 3 bases clipped from V and 3 bases from J, the junction kept 9 bases outside the gene matches. The CDR3 has 15 amino acids. Germline CDR1 is SGDLS and CDR2 is YYNGEE. CDR3 in amino acids: CASSDQGDSHYEQYF. The CDR3 bases are TGTGCCAGCAGCGATCAGGGGGACAGTCACTACGAGCAGTACTTC.

This chain uses TRBV14 with TRBJ1-2; 9 bases fit TRBD1. The ends lost 4 bases at V and 4 bases at J; junction bases unmatched: 13. CDR1 is SGHDN and CDR2 is FVKESK in the germline V gene. CDR3 size: 17 residues. Here the CDR3 DNA reads TGTGCCAGCAGCCCCATCAACCCGGACAGGGGAAGCTATGGCTACACCTTC. Encoded protein: CASSPINPDRGSYGYTF. Drawing the rest from reference TRBV14 and TRBJ1-2, the complete variable domain is EAGVTQFPSHSVIEKGQTVTLRCDPISGHDNLYWYRRVMGKEIKFLLHFVKESKQDESGMPNNRFLAERTGGTYSTLKVQPAELEDSGVYFCASSPINPDRGSYGYTFGSGTRLTVV.

This clonotype was seen ten or more times. The chain combines TRBV2 with TRBJ1-1; tentative D call: TRBD1 (5 bases). The germline gives CDR1 SNHLY, CDR2 FYNNEI. The CDR3 has 12 residues. V lost 3 bases to trimming and J lost 8 bases, with 10 bases between them. DNA for the CDR3: TGTGCCAGCAGTGACAGGGAGAGGGAAGCTTTCTTT. Amino acids: CASSDREREAFF.

The J gene is TRBJ1-2, the V gene TRBV5-5, with a tentative D call TRBD1 (6 bases). V shed 4 bases and J shed 6 bases, with 16 bases lying between them. CDR1 and CDR2 from the germline V gene are SGHKS and YYEKEE (reference sequence). The CDR3 has 14 residues. The CDR3 DNA follows: TGTGCCAGCAGCCCCCCGACAGGTTTGGATGGCTACACCTTC. Amino acid sequence: CASSPPTGLDGYTF.

This clonotype came up a few times. The chain couples TRBV24-1 to TRBJ2-1, with 10 bases lining up with TRBD2. Germline loops: CDR1 KGHDR, CDR2 SFDVKD. There are 17 residues in the CDR3. V gave up 4 bases and J gave up 2 bases; unmatched junction bases: 7. The CDR3 bases are TGTGCCACCAGTGACCGAAATAGCGGGAGGACCTACAATGAGCAGTTCTTC. It translates to CATSDRNSGRTYNEQFF.

This clonotype was observed many times. V and J are TRBV27 and TRBJ1-5; D gene uncertain. CDR3 length: 13 amino acids. V lost 3 bases and J lost 3, with 6 bases in between. Per the germline V gene, CDR1 is MNHEY and CDR2 is SMNVEV (reference sequence). Here the CDR3 reads CASSLGNNQPQHF. Here the CDR3 DNA reads TGTGCCAGCAGTTTGGGGAACAATCAGCCCCAGCATTTT.

Many counts were recorded for this clonotype. The chain recombines TRBV5-1 with TRBJ2-2; a weak D match, TRBD2 (6 bases). CDR3 length equals 17 residues. The V gene lost 5 bases and the J gene lost 2 bases, with 19 bases spanning the gap. The germline V gene has CDR1 SGHRS and CDR2 YFSETQ. This chain's CDR3 is CASSNDPGGRNTGELFF. CDR3 DNA sequence: TGCGCCAGCAGTAACGACCCTGGGGGGAGAAACACCGGGGAGCTGTTTTTT.

The V and J genes are TRBV7-3 and TRBJ2-3; D uncertain. The CDR3 totals 13 residues. Germline assignment: CDR1 SGHTA and CDR2 FQGTGA. V shed 3 bases and J shed 4 bases, with 8 bases lying between them. The CDR3 coding sequence is TGTGCCAGCAGCTTTCGTACACCAGATACGCAGTATTTT. Protein sequence: CASSFRTPDTQYF.

This clonotype was counted many times. The rearrangement links TRBV20-1 to TRBJ1-1, with D maybe TRBD1 (5 bases). Germline values: CDR1 DFQATT, CDR2 SNEGSKA (reference sequence). Trimming shortened V by 7 bases and J by 1 base, and 10 bases separated the two germline ends. CDR3 length: 12 residues. CDR3 loop: CSGGRANTEAFF. The CDR3 DNA sequence: TGCAGTGGCGGCAGGGCGAACACTGAAGCTTTCTTT.

This clonotype occurred many times. This chain links TRBV10-1 with TRBJ1-1; perhaps TRBD1 as D (6 bases). CDR3 size: 14 residues. The V and J ends lost 3 bases and 6 bases respectively, with 14 bases between them. Germline V CDR1 and CDR2: WNHNN, SYGVQD (reference sequence). DNA for the CDR3: TGCGCCAGCAGTGATGGGGGCGGTCACGCTGAAGCTTTCTTT. Its protein product is CASSDGGGHAEAFF.

This clonotype was detected ten times or more. The rearrangement joins TRBV12-3 or TRBV12-4 to TRBJ2-5, with a tentative D call TRBD2 (6 bases). V dropped 7 bases and J dropped 5 bases, with 14 bases sitting between them. This CDR3 contains 13 residues. CDR3 sequence: CASNLGGPETQYF. CDR3 sequence (DNA): TGTGCCAGCAACCTCGGAGGGCCGGAGACCCAGTACTTC.

This clonotype was counted many times. This chain connects TRBV30 to TRBJ2-7, with TRBD1 matching 10 bases. From germline, CDR1 is GTSNPN and CDR2 SVGIG (reference sequence). The CDR3 has 12 amino acids. The ends lost 8 bases at V and 4 bases at J; junction bases unmatched: 5. Here the CDR3 reads CARTGGIYEQYV. DNA of the CDR3: TGTGCCCGGACAGGGGGTATTTACGAGCAGTACGTC.

In its sample, this clonotype was seen many times. The rearrangement joins TRBV11-2 to TRBJ2-7; 7 nucleotides match TRBD2. CDR1 is SGHAT and CDR2 is FQNNGV in the germline V gene. The CDR3 extends over 14 amino acids. The V gene end was trimmed by 1 base and the J gene end by 5 bases; junction bases not matched to a gene: 5. CDR3 protein: CASSLAGRAHEQYF. The CDR3 DNA follows: TGTGCCAGCAGCTTAGCGGGGAGGGCCCACGAGCAGTACTTC.

A word on this clonotype: A much larger clone lies one base from this, so it may be a read error. The chain has TRBV5-6 and TRBJ1-4; D is perhaps TRBD1 (5 bases). Per the germline V gene, CDR1 is SGHDT and CDR2 is YYEEEE. Between the trimmed V and J ends, which lost 2 bases and 6 bases, there was a span of 11 bases. This CDR3 contains 14 residues. The CDR3 nucleotides read TGTGCCAGCAGCTTTTCCGTGACAGATGAAAAACTGTTTTTT. Protein product: CASSFSVTDEKLFF.

This clonotype was observed many times. This chain uses TRBV29-1 with TRBJ2-3; D assignment may be TRBD1 or TRBD2 (5 bases each). Germline CDR1 is SQVTM and CDR2 is ANQGSEA. V was clipped by 2 bases and J by 7 bases, with 19 bases between them. The CDR3 sequence is 15 residues long. CDR3 sequence: CSVESIGLGPYTQYF. The DNA for the CDR3 is TGCAGCGTTGAATCAATCGGACTGGGACCTTATACGCAGTATTTT.

This chain uses TRBV20-1 with TRBJ2-7, with 8 bases matching TRBD2. J gave up 0 bases and V 7 bases, and 8 bases lay outside the gene matches. This CDR3 has 14 amino acids. Germline V gives CDR1 DFQATT, CDR2 SNEGSKA (reference sequence). The CDR3, as DNA: TGCAGTGTCATCTCCGGGACTAGCTCCTACGAGCAGTACTTC. Translation gives CSVISGTSSYEQYF.

This clonotype has at least ten counts. The gene calls are TRBV20-1 and TRBJ2-4; the match to TRBD2 covers 7 bases. Trimming took 1 base from V and 4 from J; bases not matched to a gene: 4. This CDR3 is built from 14 residues. Germline CDR1 DFQATT, CDR2 SNEGSKA (reference sequence). The CDR3 DNA is TGCAGTGCTAGAGTGCGGGAGCTTAAAAACATTCAGTACTTC. Translation gives CSARVRELKNIQYF.

This clonotype has only a few counts. The chain uses TRBV15 and TRBJ1-6, with a tentative D call TRBD1 (5 bases). The germline CDR1 and CDR2 sequences are LNHNV and YYDKDF (reference sequence). This CDR3 spans 15 amino acids. Trimming stripped 3 bases from V and 9 bases from J, with 15 bases between. The CDR3 DNA follows: TGTGCCACCAGCAGGGTGGCGGCCGGGGGTTCACCCCTCCACTTT. The encoded protein is CATSRVAAGGSPLHF.

This clonotype was recorded many times. The genes are TRBV6-1 and TRBJ2-7; D unclear. Germline CDR1 reads MNHNS; CDR2 reads SASEGT. The CDR3 length is 10 residues. The germline V and J ends were trimmed by 8 bases and 4 bases, with 6 bases remaining between them. Here the CDR3 reads CASGQYEQYF. The DNA of the CDR3 is TGTGCCAGCGGTCAATACGAGCAGTACTTC.